What follows describes a single T cell receptor (beta chain). This sample is part of a study of T cell changes during pregnancy in multiple sclerosis. Produced via immunoSEQ multiplex PCR; TCRdb's table is partial and in-frame only. The sample includes roughly 42,000 clones, over 90% seen only once; the top ten take 6.5% to 8.5%. This CDR3 has 12 residues. Germline trimming cut 8 bases from V and 1 base from J; bases unmatched to any gene: 0. Germline assignment: CDR1 SGHTA and CDR2 FQGNSA. This chain links TRBV7-2 with TRBJ2-3; TRBD2 matches 7 bases. This clonotype was sampled from a female donor with multiple sclerosis, enrolled in a pregnancy study. The sequencing used CD8+ T cells from peripheral blood mononuclear cells, collected in the third trimester of pregnancy. The CDR3 sequence is CASGGGTDTQYF. CDR3 nucleotides: TGTGCCAGCGGGGGGGGCACAGATACGCAGTATTTT.